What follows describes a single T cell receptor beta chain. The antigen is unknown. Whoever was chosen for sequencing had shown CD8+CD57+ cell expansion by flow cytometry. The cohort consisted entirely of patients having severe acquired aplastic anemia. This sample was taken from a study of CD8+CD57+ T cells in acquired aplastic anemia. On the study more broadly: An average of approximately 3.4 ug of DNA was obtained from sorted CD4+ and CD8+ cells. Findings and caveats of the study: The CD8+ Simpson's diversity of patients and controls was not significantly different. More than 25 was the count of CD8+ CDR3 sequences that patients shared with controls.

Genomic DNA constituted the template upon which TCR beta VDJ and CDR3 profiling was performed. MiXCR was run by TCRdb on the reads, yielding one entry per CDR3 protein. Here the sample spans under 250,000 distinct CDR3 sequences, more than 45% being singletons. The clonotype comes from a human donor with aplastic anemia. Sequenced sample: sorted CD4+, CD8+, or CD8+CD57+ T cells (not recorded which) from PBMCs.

CDR3 amino acids: CASSRTGGRETQYF. CDR3 DNA sequence: TGTGCCAGTAGTAGGACAGGGGGCCGGGAGACCCAGTACTTC. The rearrangement joins TRBV19 to TRBJ2-5; 11 bases map to TRBD1. The CDR3 spans 14 residues. V was pared by 4 bases and J by 5 bases, with 3 bases of the junction left unmatched. Germline V gene data show CDR1 as LNHDA and CDR2 as SQIVND (reference sequence).